This TCR beta chain was documented in a study of cytomegalovirus exposure and HLA in healthy donors. General study findings and limits: V segments that were indistinguishable, TRBV6-2 and TRBV6-3 among them, were omitted from analysis.

Every donor was a healthy person donating bone marrow. As to this clone: Antigen specificity is unknown.

The CDR3 length is 17 residues. V was trimmed by 8 bases and J by 0 bases, leaving 19 bases between them. CDR1 is SGHAT, CDR2 FQNNGV, per germline. 60 Vbeta and 13 Jbeta primers were used in PCR. The data were produced by immunoSEQ multiplex PCR, yet TCRdb's version contains in-frame clones alone and is incomplete. The sample shows over 95,000 clones, roughly 80% of them seen only once. The sequencing input was PBMCs. This TCR was recovered from a female donor in good health and CMV-seronegative. This sequence joins TRBV11-2 and TRBJ1-4; D uncertain. The CDR3 DNA follows: TGTGCCAGCCGTATCCTCGGCGGGTACTCAACTAATGAAAAACTGTTTTTT. Translated: CASRILGGYSTNEKLFF.